The rows below give T cell receptor beta chains drawn from one sample of a study of control samples from healthy donors and cancer patients. This table comes from immunoSEQ multiplex PCR, and its TCRdb copy is limited to in-frame clones, with some not included. Among 200,000 to 250,000 clones listed, roughly 94% were seen once. The sequenced material came from blood. Receptors originate from a man between 45 and 60 years old in good health. Each CDR3 is given with its conserved first and last residue. A D gene is named only where the DNA matches it firmly. The size field is filled for only some rows; it gives once, few, many or a size class.

.,TRBV5-1,TRBJ2-5,.,TGCGCCAGCAGCTCGGACATTTTCCAAGAGACCCAGTACTTC,CASSSDIFQETQYF
.,TRBV6-6,TRBJ2-7,TRBD1,TGTGCCAGCAGTTACTCGGGGACAGGGCGTTACGAGCAGTACTTC,CASSYSGTGRYEQYF
once,TRBV18,TRBJ1-2,.,TGTGCCAGCTCACCTTTCGAGGGCGACTATGGCTACACCTTC,CASSPFEGDYGYTF
.,TRBV7-9,TRBJ1-4,.,TGTGCCACCCGGGGAGGGCTTAATGAAAAACTGTTTTTT,CATRGGLNEKLFF
once,TRBV2,TRBJ2-1,.,TGTGCCTGCCGGTCGCGAGGGTCCTACAATGAGCAGTTCTTC,CACRSRGSYNEQFF
.,TRBV18,TRBJ1-2,.,TGTGCCAGCTCACCGGACAGATCTAACTATGGCTACACCTTC,CASSPDRSNYGYTF
.,TRBV5-6,TRBJ2-3,.,TGTGCCAGCAGCTTAACACCTGGGGGCGGAGATACGCAGTATTTT,CASSLTPGGGDTQYF
.,TRBV3-1/TRBV3-2,TRBJ2-5,TRBD2,TGTGCCAGCAGCCGGCGGGGGGGAGTGAGAGAGACCCAGTACTTC,CASSRRGGVRETQYF
few,TRBV13,TRBJ2-7,.,TGTGCCAGCAGCTTATCAGGGATTGTCAACGAGCAGTACTTC,CASSLSGIVNEQYF
.,TRBV24-1,TRBJ2-1,.,TGTGCCACCAGTTTCACATCCAATGAGCAGTTCTTC,CATSFTSNEQFF
.,TRBV6-5,TRBJ1-1,.,TGTGCCAGCGGCCGGTCAGAAAACACTGAAGCTTTCTTT,CASGRSENTEAFF
.,TRBV5-1,TRBJ2-2,.,TGCGCCAGCAGCTTGGACCCGGGAACGGCGTCCGGGGAGCTGTTTTTT,CASSLDPGTASGELFF
.,TRBV19,TRBJ1-4,.,TGTGCCACGTGGGACACTTCTAATGAAAAACTGTTTTTT,CATWDTSNEKLFF
once,TRBV7-2,TRBJ2-1,.,TGTGCCAGCAGCTTAGCATGGAGCCGGAATGAGCAGTTCTTC,CASSLAWSRNEQFF
.,TRBV5-1,TRBJ2-1,.,TGCGCCAGCAGCTTGGTTGGCGGACTCTACAATGAGCAGTTCTTC,CASSLVGGLYNEQFF
.,TRBV19,TRBJ2-1,TRBD2,TGTGCCAGTAGCCAAGCGGGGGGGTCTTTCTATGAGCAGTTCTTC,CASSQAGGSFYEQFF
.,TRBV6-5,TRBJ1-1,TRBD1,TGTGCCACCAGGGGGACTGAAGCTTTCTTT,CATRGTEAFF
.,TRBV5-1,TRBJ1-1,.,TGCGCCAGCAGCTTACAGGGCTTTGAAGCTTTCTTT,CASSLQGFEAFF
.,TRBV2,TRBJ2-1,.,TGTGCCAGCAGTGAACAGCAACAGTTCTTC,CASSEQQQFF
.,TRBV7-8,TRBJ1-2,.,TGTGCCAGCAGCTTATTCCGGGACGCAAGCCTCTATGGCTACACCTTC,CASSLFRDASLYGYTF
.,TRBV5-6,TRBJ1-1,.,TGTGCCAGCAGCTCCATCCTGAGGGGAAACACTGAAGCTTTCTTT,CASSSILRGNTEAFF
.,TRBV2,TRBJ2-2,TRBD2,TGTGCCACTTCGGGGGGTGCGAACACCGGGGAGCTGTTTTTT,CATSGGANTGELFF
.,TRBV12-3/TRBV12-4,TRBJ1-4,.,TGTGCCAGCAGTGGGGGAAGGAATGAAAAACTGTTTTTT,CASSGGRNEKLFF
.,TRBV5-1,TRBJ1-4,.,TGCGCCAGCAGGCTATCTACTAATGAAAAACTGTTTTTT,CASRLSTNEKLFF
once,TRBV2,TRBJ2-3,TRBD1,TGTGCCAGCAGCCGGGATGGGACAGGGAGCACAGATACGCAGTATTTT,CASSRDGTGSTDTQYF
.,TRBV19,TRBJ1-1,.,TGTGCCAGTAGTGAAATGAACACTGAAGCTTTCTTT,CASSEMNTEAFF
.,TRBV7-9,TRBJ2-1,.,TGTGCCAGCAGCTTACGACAGGTTGAGGTCGATGAGCAGTTCTTC,CASSLRQVEVDEQFF
.,TRBV5-1,TRBJ2-3,TRBD2,TGCGCCAGCAGCTTGATACCTAGCGGGGGAGGCACAGATACGCAGTATTTT,CASSLIPSGGGTDTQYF
.,TRBV5-1,TRBJ2-2,TRBD1,TGCGCCAGCACTCTGAGGGGACAGGGGTCCACCGGGGAGCTGTTTTTT,CASTLRGQGSTGELFF
.,TRBV6-2/TRBV6-3,TRBJ2-1,.,TGTGCCAGCAGTTCGACCGGAGGGTCCTACAATGAGCAGTTCTTC,CASSSTGGSYNEQFF
.,TRBV7-2,TRBJ2-1,.,TGTGCCAGCAGCCTAACTTACAATGAGCAGTTCTTC,CASSLTYNEQFF
.,TRBV29-1,TRBJ2-1,.,TGCAGCGTTGGGACGACTGCCTTAACTGGTGAGCAGTTCTTC,CSVGTTALTGEQFF
.,TRBV12-3/TRBV12-4,TRBJ2-1,.,TGTGCCAGCAGACTGACAGAGAATGAGCAGTTCTTC,CASRLTENEQFF
.,TRBV6-5,TRBJ2-7,TRBD1,TGTGCCAGCAGTTACTCTGGGACAGGCCGCTACGAGCAGTACTTC,CASSYSGTGRYEQYF
.,TRBV10-3,TRBJ1-6,TRBD1,TGTGCCATCAGTGACACAGGGGTTGGGAATTCACCCCTCCACTTT,CAISDTGVGNSPLHF
.,TRBV5-5,TRBJ2-7,.,TGTGCCAGCAGTTTCGGGAGTTTAAACGAGCAGTACTTC,CASSFGSLNEQYF
.,TRBV7-8,TRBJ1-5,.,TGTGCCAGCAGCACAACCGGCAGTAGCAATCAGCCCCAGCATTTT,CASSTTGSSNQPQHF
.,TRBV9,TRBJ2-2,.,TGTGCCAGCAGCGTATACACCCAGGGCGGGGAGCTGTTTTTT,CASSVYTQGGELFF
.,TRBV2,TRBJ1-3,.,TGTGCCAGCAGTGAGGTGGGCTCTGGAAACACCATATATTTT,CASSEVGSGNTIYF
few,TRBV29-1,TRBJ2-7,.,TGCAGCGTGGGGGTCGGGGCAGCACCCTACGAGCAGTACTTC,CSVGVGAAPYEQYF
.,TRBV3-1/TRBV3-2,TRBJ1-1,.,TGTGCCAGCAGCCGTCTGGGCGAGGACACTGAAGCTTTCTTT,CASSRLGEDTEAFF
.,TRBV4-1,TRBJ2-5,TRBD1,TGCGCCAGCAGCCAAGACTCGGACAGGGGGCATGAGACCCAGTACTTC,CASSQDSDRGHETQYF
.,TRBV18,TRBJ2-5,.,TGTGCCAGCACCCTCCTCACGCTCCAAGAGACCCAGTACTTC,CASTLLTLQETQYF
.,TRBV19,TRBJ1-6,TRBD1,TGTGCCAGTAGCGGACAGGGTGTCTCACCCCTCCACTTT,CASSGQGVSPLHF
.,TRBV7-3,TRBJ2-1,.,TGTGCCAGCAGCTTAACGGTTGGCGCAATTTCGTTCTTC,CASSLTVGAISFF
.,TRBV5-4,TRBJ2-1,.,TGTGCCAGCAGCTTTGATCTGAGCTCCTACAATGAGCAGTTCTTC,CASSFDLSSYNEQFF
.,TRBV19,TRBJ1-6,.,TGTGCCAGTAGCCCGGAGGGAGTGGAGTCACCCCTCCACTTT,CASSPEGVESPLHF
.,TRBV11-2,TRBJ2-1,TRBD2,TGTGCCAGCAGCTTATTTGGTAGCGGGGGACCCAATGAGCAGTTCTTC,CASSLFGSGGPNEQFF
.,TRBV6-4,TRBJ2-6,.,TGTGCCAGCAGTGAGCACTCTGGGGCCAACGTCCTGACTTTC,CASSEHSGANVLTF
.,TRBV15,TRBJ1-5,TRBD1,TGTGCCACCAGCTCCCCAACGGGGACAGTAAATCAGCCCCAGCATTTT,CATSSPTGTVNQPQHF
once,TRBV13,TRBJ2-3,.,TGTGCCAGCAGGCAGGCGACGATCACAGATACGCAGTATTTT,CASRQATITDTQYF
.,TRBV7-2,TRBJ2-7,.,TGTGCCAGCAGCTTACAGGTCGAGCAGTACTTC,CASSLQVEQYF
.,TRBV6-5,TRBJ1-6,.,TGTGCCAGCAGTTACTCGGGGACAAGGGATTCACCCCTCCACTTT,CASSYSGTRDSPLHF
.,TRBV5-1,TRBJ1-1,.,TGCGCCAGCAGCGCAGTGGGAAACACTGAAGCTTTCTTT,CASSAVGNTEAFF
.,TRBV9,TRBJ2-1,.,TGTGCCAGCAGCAAAGGGAAGGCAGGGGACAATGAGCAGTTCTTC,CASSKGKAGDNEQFF
.,TRBV5-1,TRBJ2-3,.,TGCGCCAGCAGCTTCCTTGGGGATACGCAGTATTTT,CASSFLGDTQYF